This entry features one T cell receptor (beta chain) sequence. This clonotype was picked up one time. Its antigen remains unidentified. Within one base of it there is no much larger clone, and no base qualities were kept. One read alone provides weak support. The data originate from a study of CD8 T cells in Susac syndrome (dated by TCRdb to between 2018 and 2020). In the study overall: Repertoire sequencing was used to test whether CD8+ T cell activation and differentiation in Susac syndrome was antigen driven.

Results the study describes overall, beyond this receptor: The TCR sequencing and HLA analysis was acknowledged to have included a relatively small number of individuals.

Peripheral blood CD8+ and CD4+ T cells from healthy donors, Susac syndrome patients and multiple sclerosis patients were profiled by high-throughput TCR beta sequencing. Multiple sclerosis controls were treatment-naive patients with stable or active relapsing-remitting disease fulfilling revised McDonald criteria. Bulk CD8+ and CD4+ T cells were purified magnetically by negative isolation, whereas CD8+ TEMRA cells were enriched by FACS. Blood was collected in EDTA tubes and processed within 24 hours, with PBMCs isolated through density gradient centrifugation. PBMCs intended for TCR sequencing were cryopreserved in liquid nitrogen and were subsequently thawed in a 37 degrees C water bath. A purity of at least 90% was achieved for sorted or isolated CD4+, CD8+ and CD8+ TEMRA cells. RNA was extracted using the RNeasy kit, and roughly 0.5 to 1 ug of the RNA was reverse transcribed with random hexamers. The immunoSEQ multiplex PCR assay, covering 54 Vbeta and 13 Jbeta segments, was used to amplify TCR beta CDR3 regions. PCR amplification bias was corrected by using a synthetic template baseline for primer optimization and computational correction. The published analysis was carried out like this. Only productive sequences were kept, with reads annotated to V, D and J genes according to IMGT and analyzed in immunoSEQ Analyzer. Clonality was computed as one minus Shannon entropy normalized by log2 of the number of productive unique sequences. Public and private clones were assessed among the 100 most prevalent clones of each patient and control. Clones were defined as Susac-specific when absent from the healthy and MS cohorts, from approximately 1,100 published viral clones and from other ImmuneACCESS disease sequences. TCRdb reworked the public reads: Q25 trimming with fastp, MiXCR clone assembly, productive beta chains retained. Entries are consolidated by CDR3 protein sequence, retaining the most common genes and DNA. The authors' filters were not applied to this entry. In this sample the table shows about 140,000 distinct CDR3 sequences, approximately 95% of which occur a single time. Together, the top ten hold 0.11% of the sample.

From the cysteine up to the phenylalanine, the CDR3 has a length of 13 residues. Just CDR3 DNA is preserved here, 39 bases in frame from base 1. The junction carries 3 bases between V and J, which are trimmed by 0 bases and 0 bases respectively. The germline V gene (reference sequence) sets CDR1 to GTSNPN and CDR2 to SVGIG. This TCR was recovered from a human donor with multiple sclerosis. Sequencing used CD4+ T cells from PBMCs. The chain is encoded by TRBV30 joined to TRBJ1-5; no confident D gene assignment can be made. The nucleotide sequence is TGTGCCTGGAGTGTAGCTAGCAATCAGCCCCAGCATTTT. Translated, this gives CAWSVASNQPQHF.